One and the same sample provided the 2 T cell receptor beta chains below, sequenced in a study of cytomegalovirus exposure and HLA in healthy donors. With 60 Vbeta and 13 Jbeta primers, the PCR was carried out. Generated by immunoSEQ multiplex PCR, the TCRdb table keeps only in-frame clones and is missing some. The top ten hold under 1.5% of the sample, which has roughly 150,000 clones, about 77% seen once. Sequenced input: PBMCs. These receptors were obtained from a man aged 30 to 39 in good health and CMV-seronegative.

This clone occurred once. This chain joins TRBV5-4 and TRBJ2-7; 10 nucleotides line up with TRBD2. With 2 bases clipped from V and 6 bases from J, the junction kept 5 bases outside the gene matches. This CDR3 is built from 14 residues. The germline V gene encodes CDR1 SGHNT and CDR2 YYREEE (reference sequence). The CDR3: CASSFGAGGPEQYF. CDR3 nucleotides: TGTGCCAGCAGCTTCGGAGCGGGAGGGCCCGAGCAGTACTTC.

This chain links TRBV18 with TRBJ2-3, with 10 bases that match TRBD2. Losses at the gene ends were 0 bases for V and 2 bases for J; bases not matched to a gene: 2. This CDR3 spans 16 amino acids. The germline CDR1 and CDR2 sequences are KGHSH and LQKENI. The DNA of the CDR3 is TGTGCCAGCTCACCACCAGCGGGAGGGGCCACAGATACGCAGTATTTT. Amino acid sequence: CASSPPAGGATDTQYF.